Included here is one T cell receptor (beta chain) sequence, with context. The junction and the germline gene differ at one end; a read error may be behind it. This record belongs to a study of blood T cell repertoires in COVID-19. About the study: Sources were T cells, B-cell-depleted T cells, or PBMCs; the material itself was cDNA or gDNA.

The CDR3 loop spans 13 amino acids. Germline CDR1 SSHAT, CDR2 FNYEAQ (reference sequence). Authors' analysis steps: Amplification of reference gene primers was used by the study to estimate nucleated cell counts. The data were produced by immunoSEQ multiplex PCR, yet TCRdb's version contains in-frame clones alone and is incomplete. V, J and clone size are those of that table, while D and trimming were read from the DNA. This table has over 300,000 clones, 90% appearing once. The rearrangement joins TRBV7-7 to TRBJ2-3; D not certain. Material for sequencing was peripheral blood. The source is a man in his late teens or twenties with active or convalescent COVID-19. Here the CDR3 DNA reads TGTGCTAGCAGCTTAGACGACACGGATACGCAGTATTTT. Translation gives CASSLDDTDTQYF.